These 4 T cell receptor beta chains were sequenced from one sample in a study of cytomegalovirus exposure and HLA in healthy donors. In the PCR, 60 Vbeta and 13 Jbeta primers were used. Assay: immunoSEQ multiplex PCR; the TCRdb copy retains only in-frame clones and omits some. The sample carries approximately 130,000 clones, approximately 84% recorded once. Specimen: PBMCs. These receptor sequences come from a woman aged 40 to 55 in good health and CMV-seronegative.

The V and J genes are TRBV29-1 and TRBJ2-7, with 9 bases lining up with TRBD1. Germline V gene data show CDR1 as SQVTM and CDR2 as ANQGSEA. The CDR3 contains 11 residues. V lost 7 bases to trimming and J lost 5 bases; unmatched junction nucleotides: 3. The CDR3 DNA sequence: TGCAGCGCTAGACAGGGGGACGAGCAGTACTTC. It translates to CSARQGDEQYF.

The chain carries TRBV15 and TRBJ2-5; D is unclear. With 1 base removed from V and 4 bases from J, the gap between germline ends came to 13 bases. Germline-derived CDR1 and CDR2 are LNHNV and YYDKDF (reference sequence). The CDR3 covers 15 residues. The CDR3 nucleotides read TGTGCCACCAGCAGAGTAGGAATGGCAGGAGAGACCCAGTACTTC. Amino acid sequence: CATSRVGMAGETQYF.

Points on this clone: Compared with germline, one end of the junction differs, possibly owing to a read error. The chain has TRBV7-9 and TRBJ1-4, with 10 nucleotides matching TRBD1. This CDR3 contains 14 residues. Germline V CDR1 and CDR2: SEHNR, FQNEAQ (reference sequence). This CDR3 reads CSSQPEDRGNKLFF. CDR3 nucleotides: TGTTCCAGCCAGCCAGAGGACAGGGGGAATAAACTGTTTTTT.

This chain uses TRBV28 with TRBJ1-2, with 8 bases that match TRBD1. Germline CDR1 is MDHEN and CDR2 is SYDVKM. CDR3 size: 15 residues. Losses at the gene ends were 2 bases for V and 7 bases for J; bases not matched to a gene: 9. CDR3 nucleotides: TGTGCCAGCAGTTTAGTTCAGGGGGCAAGATCTGGCTACACCTTC. Protein: CASSLVQGARSGYTF.